This is a list of T cell receptor beta chains from one sample in a study of blood T cell repertoires in COVID-19. Assay used: immunoSEQ multiplex PCR; TCRdb lists only in-frame clones, some missing. The sample has 55,000 to 70,000 clones, 87% seen once; the top ten hold 9.5% to 13%. Sequenced sample: peripheral blood. The origin of the receptors is a woman aged 18-35 years with acute or convalescent COVID-19. CDR3s include the opening cysteine and the closing phenylalanine or tryptophan. The order of the fields is D gene, J gene, CDR3 length, V gene, clone size, CDR3 protein, CDR3 DNA. A D gene is named only where the DNA matches it firmly. Not all rows give a size; the values are once, few, many and, for expanded clones, a class.

d_gene: NA; j_gene: TRBJ2-5; len: 14; v_gene: TRBV5-1; abundance: NA; CDR3aa: CASSPPGSLETQYF; CDR3nt: TGCGCCAGCAGCCCCCCGGGTAGCTTAGAGACCCAGTACTTC
d_gene: NA; j_gene: TRBJ2-4; len: 15; v_gene: TRBV5-1; abundance: NA; CDR3aa: CASSLLPGRQDIQYF; CDR3nt: TGCGCCAGCAGCTTGCTTCCAGGCCGCCAAGACATTCAGTACTTC
d_gene: TRBD1; j_gene: TRBJ1-3; len: 16; v_gene: TRBV7-9; abundance: NA; CDR3aa: CASSLVGGERGNTIYF; CDR3nt: TGTGCCAGCAGCTTAGTAGGGGGCGAAAGAGGAAACACCATATATTTT
d_gene: TRBD2; j_gene: TRBJ2-1; len: 16; v_gene: TRBV28; abundance: NA; CDR3aa: CASRPTSGGANNEQFF; CDR3nt: TGTGCCAGCAGGCCGACTAGCGGGGGGGCGAACAATGAGCAGTTCTTC
d_gene: TRBD1; j_gene: TRBJ1-6; len: 12; v_gene: TRBV11-2; abundance: once; CDR3aa: CATGTVNSPLHF; CDR3nt: TGTGCCACCGGGACAGTGAATTCACCCCTCCACTTT
d_gene: NA; j_gene: TRBJ1-5; len: 17; v_gene: TRBV6-4; abundance: NA; CDR3aa: CASSDPRGGLLNQPQHF; CDR3nt: TGTGCCAGCAGTGACCCCCGGGGAGGCCTATTGAATCAGCCCCAGCATTTT
d_gene: TRBD2; j_gene: TRBJ2-7; len: 16; v_gene: TRBV7-9; abundance: NA; CDR3aa: CASSPTGTSGIYEQYF; CDR3nt: TGTGCCAGCAGCCCAACCGGGACTAGCGGGATCTACGAGCAGTACTTC
d_gene: NA; j_gene: TRBJ1-2; len: 14; v_gene: TRBV20-1; abundance: NA; CDR3aa: CSASSVFSNYGYTF; CDR3nt: TGCAGTGCTAGTTCCGTCTTCTCTAACTATGGCTACACCTTC
d_gene: TRBD1; j_gene: TRBJ2-5; len: 17; v_gene: TRBV27; abundance: NA; CDR3aa: CASSLDRGRRDQETQYF; CDR3nt: TGTGCCAGCAGTTTAGACAGGGGGCGCAGGGACCAAGAGACCCAGTACTTC
d_gene: NA; j_gene: TRBJ2-7; len: 13; v_gene: TRBV10-3; abundance: NA; CDR3aa: CAISTGRSYEQYF; CDR3nt: TGTGCCATCAGTACAGGGAGATCCTACGAGCAGTACTTC
d_gene: TRBD2; j_gene: TRBJ2-1; len: 19; v_gene: TRBV7-9; abundance: NA; CDR3aa: CASSLVGLRGTSGYNEQFF; CDR3nt: TGTGCCAGCAGCTTAGTTGGGCTACGAGGGACTAGCGGTTACAATGAGCAGTTCTTC
d_gene: NA; j_gene: TRBJ2-7; len: 17; v_gene: TRBV7-9; abundance: NA; CDR3aa: CASSHYEEQRLPYEQYF; CDR3nt: TGTGCCAGCAGCCACTACGAAGAACAGAGACTACCCTACGAGCAGTACTTC
d_gene: NA; j_gene: TRBJ2-1; len: 22; v_gene: TRBV21-1; abundance: NA; CDR3aa: CASSSPTRTGARTSGEYNEQFF; CDR3nt: TGTGCCAGCAGCTCCCCGACCCGGACAGGGGCAAGGACTAGCGGGGAGTACAATGAGCAGTTCTTC
d_gene: NA; j_gene: TRBJ1-5; len: 12; v_gene: TRBV2; abundance: NA; CDR3aa: CASSEERQPQHF; CDR3nt: TGTGCCAGCAGTGAGGAGCGTCAGCCCCAGCATTTT
d_gene: NA; j_gene: TRBJ1-2; len: 20; v_gene: TRBV2; abundance: few; CDR3aa: CASRDYQGNSPSYNNYGYTF; CDR3nt: TGTGCCAGCAGAGATTACCAAGGCAACAGCCCTTCCTACAATAACTATGGCTACACCTTC
d_gene: TRBD2; j_gene: TRBJ2-7; len: 13; v_gene: TRBV7-9; abundance: NA; CDR3aa: CASSDGRSYEQYF; CDR3nt: TGTGCCAGCAGCGACGGGAGGTCCTACGAGCAGTACTTC
d_gene: TRBD1; j_gene: TRBJ1-5; len: 12; v_gene: TRBV15; abundance: NA; CDR3aa: CATSTGGGPQHF; CDR3nt: TGTGCCACCAGCACAGGGGGTGGGCCCCAGCATTTT
d_gene: TRBD1; j_gene: TRBJ2-1; len: 15; v_gene: TRBV5-5; abundance: NA; CDR3aa: CASSKTGANYNEQFF; CDR3nt: TGTGCCAGCAGCAAGACAGGGGCCAATTACAATGAGCAGTTCTTC
d_gene: NA; j_gene: TRBJ1-1; len: 13; v_gene: TRBV7-2; abundance: NA; CDR3aa: CASSPGQNTEAFF; CDR3nt: TGTGCCAGCAGCCCGGGACAGAACACTGAAGCTTTCTTT
d_gene: TRBD1; j_gene: TRBJ1-1; len: 15; v_gene: TRBV2; abundance: NA; CDR3aa: CASWTGISMNTEAFF; CDR3nt: TGTGCCAGTTGGACAGGCATTAGTATGAACACTGAAGCTTTCTTT
d_gene: NA; j_gene: TRBJ1-1; len: 14; v_gene: TRBV29-1; abundance: NA; CDR3aa: CSVVMGAGGTEAFF; CDR3nt: TGCAGCGTTGTGATGGGTGCGGGGGGCACTGAAGCTTTCTTT
d_gene: NA; j_gene: TRBJ1-1; len: 13; v_gene: TRBV7-2; abundance: NA; CDR3aa: CASANRVNTEAFF; CDR3nt: TGTGCCAGCGCAAACAGGGTGAACACTGAAGCTTTCTTT
d_gene: TRBD2; j_gene: TRBJ2-7; len: 18; v_gene: TRBV4-1; abundance: NA; CDR3aa: CASSQGGARSGRRYEQYF; CDR3nt: TGCGCCAGCAGCCAAGGTGGGGCCCGGAGCGGGAGGAGGTACGAGCAGTACTTC
d_gene: TRBD1; j_gene: TRBJ2-1; len: 14; v_gene: TRBV5-1; abundance: NA; CDR3aa: CASRLDRGRGEQFF; CDR3nt: TGCGCCAGCAGACTGGACAGGGGTCGTGGTGAGCAGTTCTTC
d_gene: NA; j_gene: TRBJ1-6; len: 14; v_gene: TRBV6-1; abundance: NA; CDR3aa: CASSEGNRGSPLHF; CDR3nt: TGTGCCAGCAGTGAAGGAAATCGAGGTTCACCCCTCCACTTT
d_gene: NA; j_gene: TRBJ2-2; len: 14; v_gene: TRBV5-6; abundance: NA; CDR3aa: CASSLGQPTGELFF; CDR3nt: TGTGCCAGCAGCTTGGGACAGCCCACCGGGGAGCTGTTTTTT